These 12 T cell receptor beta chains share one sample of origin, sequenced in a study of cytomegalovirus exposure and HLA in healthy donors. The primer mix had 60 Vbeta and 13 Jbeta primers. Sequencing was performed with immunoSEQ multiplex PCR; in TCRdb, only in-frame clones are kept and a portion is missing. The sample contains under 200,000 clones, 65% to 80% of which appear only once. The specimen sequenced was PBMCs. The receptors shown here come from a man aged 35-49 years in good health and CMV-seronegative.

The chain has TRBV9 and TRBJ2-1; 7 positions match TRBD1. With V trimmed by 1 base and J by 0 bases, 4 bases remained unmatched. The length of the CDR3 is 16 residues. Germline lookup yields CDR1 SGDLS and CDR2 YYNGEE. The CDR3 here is CASSVTGAFSYNEQFF. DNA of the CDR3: TGTGCCAGCAGCGTAACAGGGGCTTTCTCCTACAATGAGCAGTTCTTC.

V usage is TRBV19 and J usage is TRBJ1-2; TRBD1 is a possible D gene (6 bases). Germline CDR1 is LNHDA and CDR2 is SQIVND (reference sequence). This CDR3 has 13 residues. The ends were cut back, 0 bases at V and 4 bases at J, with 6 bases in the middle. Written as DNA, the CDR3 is TGTGCCAGTAGTATAGAGGGGGCCTATGGCTACACCTTC. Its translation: CASSIEGAYGYTF.

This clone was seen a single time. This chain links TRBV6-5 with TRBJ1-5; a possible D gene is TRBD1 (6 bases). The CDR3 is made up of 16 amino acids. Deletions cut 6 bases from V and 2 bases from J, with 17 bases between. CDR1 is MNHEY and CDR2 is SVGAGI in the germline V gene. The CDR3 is CASRYREPVGNQPQHF. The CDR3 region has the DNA TGTGCCAGCAGGTACAGGGAGCCGGTAGGCAATCAGCCCCAGCATTTT.

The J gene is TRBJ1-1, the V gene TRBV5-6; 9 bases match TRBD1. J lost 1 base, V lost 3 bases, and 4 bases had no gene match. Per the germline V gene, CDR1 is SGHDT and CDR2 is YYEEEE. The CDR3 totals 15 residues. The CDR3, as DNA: TGTGCCAGCAGCTGGGACAGGGCCCCGAACACTGAAGCTTTCTTT. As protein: CASSWDRAPNTEAFF.

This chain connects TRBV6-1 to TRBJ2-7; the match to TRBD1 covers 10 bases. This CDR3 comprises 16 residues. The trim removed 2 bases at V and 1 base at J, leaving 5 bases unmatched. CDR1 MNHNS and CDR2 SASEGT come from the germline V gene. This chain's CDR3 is CASSEKGQGRSYEQYF. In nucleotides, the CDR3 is TGTGCCAGCAGTGAAAAGGGACAGGGGCGATCCTACGAGCAGTACTTC.

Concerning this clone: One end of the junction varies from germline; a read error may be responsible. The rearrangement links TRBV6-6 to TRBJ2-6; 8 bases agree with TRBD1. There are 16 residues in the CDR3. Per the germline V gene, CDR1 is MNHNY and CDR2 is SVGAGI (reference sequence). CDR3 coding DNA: TGTGCCAGCACCGACAGGGGTCGGTCTGGGGCCAACGGCCTGACTTTC. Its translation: CASTDRGRSGANGLTF.

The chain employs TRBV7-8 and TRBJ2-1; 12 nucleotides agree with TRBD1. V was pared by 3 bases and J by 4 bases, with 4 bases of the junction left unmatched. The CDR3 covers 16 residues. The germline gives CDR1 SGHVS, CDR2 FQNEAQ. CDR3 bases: TGTGCCAGCAGCTTCGGGACAGGGGGCTGGTACAATGAGCAGTTCTTC. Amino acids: CASSFGTGGWYNEQFF. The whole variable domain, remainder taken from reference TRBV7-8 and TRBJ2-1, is GAGVSQSPRYKVAKRGQDVALRCDPISGHVSLFWYQQALGQGPEFLTYFQNEAQLDKSGLPSDRFFAERPEGSVSTLKIQRTQQEDSAVYLCASSFGTGGWYNEQFFGPGTRLTVL.

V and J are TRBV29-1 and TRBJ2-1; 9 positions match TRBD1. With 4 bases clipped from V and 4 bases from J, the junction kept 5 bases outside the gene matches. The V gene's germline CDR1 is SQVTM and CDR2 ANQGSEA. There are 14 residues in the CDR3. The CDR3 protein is CSVVPQGAYNEQFF. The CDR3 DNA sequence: TGCAGCGTTGTCCCACAGGGGGCTTACAATGAGCAGTTCTTC.

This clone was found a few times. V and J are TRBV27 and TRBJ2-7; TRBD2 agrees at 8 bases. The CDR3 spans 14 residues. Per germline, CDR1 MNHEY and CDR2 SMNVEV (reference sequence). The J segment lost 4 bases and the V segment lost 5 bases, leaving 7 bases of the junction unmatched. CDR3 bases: TGTGCCAGCAGTAATAGCGGGACTCAATACGAGCAGTACTTC. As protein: CASSNSGTQYEQYF.

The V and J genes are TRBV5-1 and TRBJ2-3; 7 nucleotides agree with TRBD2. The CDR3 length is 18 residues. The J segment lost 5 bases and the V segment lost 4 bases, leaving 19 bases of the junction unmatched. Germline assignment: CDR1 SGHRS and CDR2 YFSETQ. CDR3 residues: CASSPGRLAASVGDTQYF. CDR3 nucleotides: TGCGCCAGCAGCCCCGGACGGCTAGCGGCCAGCGTAGGAGATACGCAGTATTTT.

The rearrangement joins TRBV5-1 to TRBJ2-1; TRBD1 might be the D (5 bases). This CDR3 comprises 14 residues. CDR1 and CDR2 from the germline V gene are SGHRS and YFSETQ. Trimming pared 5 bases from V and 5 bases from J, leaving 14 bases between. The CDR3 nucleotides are TGCGCCAGCAGTCAACAAGACAGTCACAATGAGCAGTTCTTC. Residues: CASSQQDSHNEQFF.

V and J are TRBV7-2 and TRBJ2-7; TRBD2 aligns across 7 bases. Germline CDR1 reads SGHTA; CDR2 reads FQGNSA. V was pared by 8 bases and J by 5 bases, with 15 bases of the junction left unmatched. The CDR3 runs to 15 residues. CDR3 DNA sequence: TGTGCCAGCGCCATAGACCTGCGGCGGGAGAACGAGCAGTACTTC. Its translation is CASAIDLRRENEQYF.